Described below is a single TCR beta chain sequence and its context. TCR alpha and TCR beta cDNA libraries carrying sample barcodes and UMIs were produced by 5'RACE using constant-segment primers. One entry per CDR3 protein, called by TCRdb with MiXCR from the 5' RACE reads. The data show 350,000 to 550,000 distinct CDR3 sequences, roughly 18% seen once. This sample was included in a study of T-cell memory formation after mild COVID-19. Background on the study: Largely, TCR clusters stayed within a single donor.

V gave up 2 bases and J gave up 2 bases; unmatched junction bases: 8. Germline V gives CDR1 LGHDT, CDR2 YNNKEL (reference sequence). The CDR3 length is 16 residues. Source material: PBMCs or a T cell subset sorted from them (not recorded which). The TCR was taken from a man aged 18 to 29 who had mild COVID-19 (a few samples of this study predate the infection). Cell type and time point are not known. This chain connects TRBV3-1 to TRBJ2-5, with 7 bases matching TRBD2. CDR3: CASSQRHSGLQETQYF. CDR3 in DNA: TGTGCCAGCAGCCAAAGGCATAGCGGGTTGCAAGAGACCCAGTACTTC.